A selection of T cell receptor beta chains follows, all from one sample in a study of naive and memory T cell subsets. TCRdb ran MiXCR on the 5' RACE reads and lists one entry per CDR3 protein. The data show roughly 60,000 distinct CDR3 sequences, over 7% seen once. These receptors were collected from a male donor in good health. Each CDR3 is given with its conserved first and last residue. Fields, in order: D gene, clone size, V gene, J gene, CDR3 DNA, CDR3 protein. A D gene is named only where the DNA matches it firmly. The size entry is marked missing in some rows and otherwise reads once, few, many or a size class.

.	many	TRBV2	TRBJ1-5	TGTGCCAGCAGTGAAGCGTTGGATCAGCCCCAGCATTTT	CASSEALDQPQHF
.	many	TRBV5-1	TRBJ1-1	TGCGCCAGCAGCTTCGGGGGGCCACAGGCAGCTTTCTTT	CASSFGGPQAAFF
.	medium-sized	TRBV29-1	TRBJ2-1	TGCAGCGTTTTCGACCAGATCCAGTTCTTC	CSVFDQIQFF
TRBD1	few	TRBV9	TRBJ2-7	TGTGCCAGCAGCACCCGGGACAGTCCGTGGGAGCAGTACTTC	CASSTRDSPWEQYF
TRBD1	few	TRBV6-5	TRBJ1-1	TGTGCCAGCAGTTACGGAGACAGGGGGGACACTGAAGCTTTCTTT	CASSYGDRGDTEAFF
TRBD2	.	TRBV12-3/TRBV12-4	TRBJ2-5	TGTGCCAGCAGTTTCGCCCTAGCGGGAGAGGGAGAGACCCAGTACTTC	CASSFALAGEGETQYF
.	many	TRBV29-1	TRBJ1-2	TGCAGCGTTCCGAAAGGGGGAAATGGCTACACCTTC	CSVPKGGNGYTF
.	.	TRBV20-1	TRBJ2-5	TGCAGTGCTAGTGACAGACAAGAGACCCAGTACTTC	CSASDRQETQYF
TRBD2	.	TRBV5-6	TRBJ2-1	TGTGCCAGCAGCTTGGGAACTAGCGATTACAATGAGCAGTTCTTC	CASSLGTSDYNEQFF
TRBD1	.	TRBV3-1	TRBJ2-7	TGTGCCAGCAGCCAAGGGACAGGGACCTTCTCCTACGAGCAGTACTTC	CASSQGTGTFSYEQYF
.	.	TRBV5-1	TRBJ2-7	TGCGCCAGCAGCTTGGAACGCCTCTACGAGCAGTACTTC	CASSLERLYEQYF
TRBD2	many	TRBV20-1	TRBJ2-3	TGCAGTGCTCCCCTTGTAGTAGCGGGGTACACAGATACGCAGTATTTT	CSAPLVVAGYTDTQYF
TRBD2	.	TRBV20-1	TRBJ2-5	TGCAGTGCTAGCGGCGCTAGCGGGACCCAAGAGACCCAGTACTTC	CSASGASGTQETQYF
.	many	TRBV6-5	TRBJ1-5	TGTGCCAGCAGTTACGCCCCTCAGGGACTGCCCCAGCATTTT	CASSYAPQGLPQHF
TRBD1	few	TRBV2	TRBJ2-1	TGTGCCAGCAAGGAACAGGGGGCGGTTGAGCAGTTCTTC	CASKEQGAVEQFF
TRBD1	many	TRBV18	TRBJ1-1	TGTGCCAGCTCGCGGCAGGGGGAAGGGACTGAAGCTTTCTTT	CASSRQGEGTEAFF
TRBD2	many	TRBV14	TRBJ2-3	TGTGCCAGCAGCCAAGAATTATTGTCTAGCGGGAGACCAGATACGCAGTATTTT	CASSQELLSSGRPDTQYF
.	many	TRBV19	TRBJ2-1	TGTGCCAGTAGCGTAACTTCCTACAATGAGCAGTTCTTC	CASSVTSYNEQFF
.	many	TRBV29-1	TRBJ1-1	TGCAGCGTTGAGAGCGAGGACACTGAAGCTTTCTTT	CSVESEDTEAFF
TRBD2	once	TRBV29-1	TRBJ2-1	TGCAGCATGCGACTAGCGGGACCCTACAATGAGCAGTTCTTC	CSMRLAGPYNEQFF
.	.	TRBV30	TRBJ2-1	TGTGCCTGGAGTGCGACTCACAATGAGCAGTTCTTC	CAWSATHNEQFF
.	few	TRBV6-2/TRBV6-3	TRBJ1-1	TGTGCCAGCAGCCGGGTTTATGGGTCGGCGAACACTGAAGCTTTCTTT	CASSRVYGSANTEAFF
.	many	TRBV6-5	TRBJ2-6	TGTGCCAGCCGGACGGACTCTGGGGCCAACGTCCTGACTTTC	CASRTDSGANVLTF
.	few	TRBV18	TRBJ1-2	TGTGCCAGCTCACCCTCCACGGATGGCGGCTATGGCTACACCTTC	CASSPSTDGGYGYTF